The 25 T cell receptor beta chains in this list originate from one sample, sequenced in a study of CD8 T cells in ankylosing spondylitis. TCRdb called the 5' RACE reads again in MiXCR, with one record for every CDR3 protein. The sample gives about 180,000 distinct CDR3 sequences, around 9.6% of which show up once; about 15% is in the top ten. What was sequenced was blood, either unsorted or a sorted T cell fraction (not recorded which). These receptors originate from a female donor with ankylosing spondylitis or in good health (not recorded which).

This clonotype came up many times. The chain recombines TRBV7-2 with TRBJ2-1; 13 positions agree with TRBD2. This CDR3 is built from 15 residues. V was pared by 6 bases and J by 7 bases, with 6 bases of the junction left unmatched. Germline V CDR1 and CDR2: SGHTA, FQGNSA. CDR3 bases: TGTGCCAGCAGTTGGACTAGCGGGAGTTTAAATGAGCAGTTCTTC. Amino acid sequence: CASSWTSGSLNEQFF.

V usage is TRBV9 and J usage is TRBJ1-6; D ambiguous. CDR3 size: 15 residues. V shed 3 bases and J shed 5 bases, with 12 bases lying between them. Per germline, CDR1 SGDLS and CDR2 YYNGEE. The CDR3 DNA follows: TGTGCCAGCAGCGAAAGGACCGCAGATAATTCACCCCTCCACTTT. This codes for CASSERTADNSPLHF.

The genes are TRBV7-9 and TRBJ2-1, with 13 bases lining up with TRBD2. The CDR3 extends over 15 amino acids. CDR1 SEHNR and CDR2 FQNEAQ come from the germline V gene (reference sequence). After removal of 3 bases from V and 7 bases from J, the junction contained 3 bases not matched to a gene. DNA for the CDR3: TGTGCCAGCAGCTTTACTAGCGGGAGGGGGAATGAGCAGTTCTTC. It yields the protein CASSFTSGRGNEQFF.

In this sample, this clonotype turned up a few times. The J gene is TRBJ2-7, the V gene TRBV2, with 8 bases that match TRBD1. Germline CDR1 SNHLY, CDR2 FYNNEI. The CDR3 runs 14 residues. V lost 4 bases, J lost 3 bases, and 5 bases stayed unmatched. CDR3 bases: TGTGCCAGCAGTGTATGGACAGGGAACTACGAGCAGTACTTC. Amino acid sequence: CASSVWTGNYEQYF.

This clonotype has a count of ten or more. V usage is TRBV7-8 and J usage is TRBJ1-5; 7 nucleotides align to TRBD1. With V trimmed by 1 base and J by 6 bases, 6 bases remained unmatched. CDR3 length: 15 amino acids. Germline V lookup: CDR1 SGHVS, CDR2 FQNEAQ. The CDR3 protein is CASSLEAGGFQPQHF. CDR3 DNA: TGTGCCAGCAGCTTAGAGGCAGGGGGTTTTCAGCCCCAGCATTTT.

The CDR3 sequence: CGGTVGLEQFF. CDR3 coding DNA: TGCGGCGGGACAGTCGGCCTGGAGCAGTTCTTC. The chain has TRBV20-1 and TRBJ2-1; weak D call: TRBD1 (7 bases). The V gene's germline CDR1 is DFQATT and CDR2 SNEGSKA (reference sequence). The CDR3 totals 11 residues.

This clonotype occurred a few times. This sequence joins TRBV5-8 and TRBJ2-7; TRBD2 agrees at 7 bases. Germline CDR1 reads SGHTS; CDR2 reads YDEGEE. Losses at the gene ends were 2 bases for V and 2 bases for J; bases not matched to a gene: 4. The CDR3 has 14 amino acids. CDR3 protein: CASSLPSGTYEQYF. DNA of the CDR3: TGTGCCAGCAGCTTACCTAGCGGAACCTACGAGCAGTACTTC.

The chain joins TRBV6-1 to TRBJ2-1, with TRBD2 as a possible D gene (5 bases). CDR3 length: 15 residues. CDR1 and CDR2 from the germline V gene are MNHNS and SASEGT. The V end was cut by 6 bases, the J end by 5 bases, with 17 bases between. The CDR3 nucleotides read TGTGCCAGCAGGCCAACGGGCGGGCGAAACAATGAGCAGTTCTTC. Translating it yields CASRPTGGRNNEQFF.

This clonotype was observed a few times. The chain has TRBV27 and TRBJ2-1; D is unclear. Looked up from germline, CDR1 is MNHEY and CDR2 is SMNVEV (reference sequence). V dropped 4 bases and J dropped 8 bases, with 12 bases sitting between them. The CDR3 is 13 amino acids. The CDR3 loop reads CASSSRARDEQFF. DNA of the CDR3: TGTGCCAGCAGTTCTCGAGCTAGGGATGAGCAGTTCTTC.

The rearrangement joins TRBV24-1 to TRBJ2-5, with D tentatively TRBD1 or TRBD2 (5 bases each). The CDR3 is 15 amino acids. V lost 5 bases to trimming and J lost 2 bases, with 14 bases between them. The germline V gene encodes CDR1 KGHDR and CDR2 SFDVKD. This CDR3 is CATSGSGTLQETQYF. CDR3 sequence (DNA): TGTGCCACCAGTGGATCCGGGACCCTTCAAGAGACCCAGTACTTC.

The chain links TRBV7-6 to TRBJ2-2; 9 nucleotides match TRBD2. Germline V lookup: CDR1 SGHVS, CDR2 FNYEAQ. With V trimmed by 2 bases and J by 6 bases, 7 bases remained unmatched. This CDR3 is built from 16 residues. CDR3 protein: CASSLSWTSAPGELFF. As DNA, the CDR3 is TGTGCCAGCAGCTTAAGTTGGACTAGCGCCCCCGGGGAGCTGTTTTTT.

The V gene is TRBV3-1, the J gene TRBJ2-4, with 8 bases aligning to TRBD2. The CDR3 is made up of 17 amino acids. Per germline, CDR1 LGHDT and CDR2 YNNKEL (reference sequence). V lost 3 bases and J lost 0; bases outside the gene matches: 7. The CDR3: CASSQVTGGKAKNIQYF. The CDR3 nucleotides are TGTGCCAGCAGCCAGGTCACGGGGGGGAAAGCCAAAAACATTCAGTACTTC.

In this sample, this clonotype turned up a few times. The chain recombines TRBV10-2 with TRBJ2-5, with 8 bases aligning to TRBD2. The CDR3 sequence is 15 residues long. V shed 3 bases and J 5 bases; nucleotides not matched to a gene: 8. Germline CDR1 reads WSHSY; CDR2 reads SAAADI. The CDR3 loop reads CASSEAAGVGETQYF. The CDR3 DNA is TGCGCCAGCAGTGAAGCAGCGGGAGTAGGCGAGACCCAGTACTTC.

This clonotype was recorded many times. This chain uses TRBV7-2 with TRBJ2-1; a weak D match, TRBD1 (6 bases). V was cut by 4 bases and J by 2 bases, with 15 bases left in between. The V gene's germline CDR1 is SGHTA and CDR2 FQGNSA. The CDR3 covers 16 residues. The CDR3 reads CASSYGQWIPYNEQFF. The CDR3 coding sequence is TGTGCCAGCAGCTACGGACAGTGGATCCCCTACAATGAGCAGTTCTTC.

The table lists this clonotype with a few counts. This chain uses TRBV6-2 or TRBV6-3 with TRBJ2-2; 10 nucleotides agree with TRBD2. Germline V gene lookup returns CDR1 MNHEY and CDR2 SVGEGT. V gave up 9 bases and J gave up 4 bases; unmatched junction bases: 17. The CDR3 loop spans 18 amino acids. CDR3 bases: TGTGCCAGTTTAGGAGGACTAGCGGAGATCTGGCGCACCGGGGAGCTGTTTTTT. This translates into CASLGGLAEIWRTGELFF.

The gene calls are TRBV12-5 and TRBJ2-1; D is uncertain. There are 13 residues in the CDR3. Trimming left V 1 base short and J 4 bases short, with 5 bases between. Germline values: CDR1 LGHNT, CDR2 FRNRAP. CDR3 region: CASGLEGYNEQFF. The CDR3 DNA reads as TGTGCTAGTGGTTTGGAGGGATACAATGAGCAGTTCTTC.

This clonotype occurred many times. The chain couples TRBV5-1 to TRBJ2-7, with 14 bases identical to TRBD2. The CDR3 covers 16 residues. The V gene's germline CDR1 is SGHRS and CDR2 YFSETQ. After removal of 3 bases from V and 5 bases from J, the junction contained 7 bases not matched to a gene. CDR3 residues: CASSWGTSGSIDEQYF. CDR3 bases: TGCGCCAGCAGCTGGGGGACTAGCGGGAGTATTGACGAGCAGTACTTC. Full variable domain (missing parts from reference TRBV5-1 and TRBJ2-7): KAGVTQTPRYLIKTRGQQVTLSCSPISGHRSVSWYQQTPGQGLQFLFEYFSETQRNKGNFPGRFSGRQFSNSRSEMNVSTLELGDSALYLCASSWGTSGSIDEQYFGPGTRLTVT.

The chain couples TRBV27 to TRBJ2-1; possibly TRBD1 for D (6 bases). CDR1 and CDR2 from the germline V gene are MNHEY and SMNVEV (reference sequence). V was cut by 4 bases and J by 9 bases, with 13 bases left in between. There are 13 residues in the CDR3. The CDR3 sequence is CASSWYREGEQFF. The CDR3 region has the DNA TGTGCCAGCAGTTGGTACAGGGAAGGTGAGCAGTTCTTC.

This clonotype showed up many times. The J gene is TRBJ2-3, the V gene TRBV10-3; possibly TRBD2 for D (6 bases). Trimming pared 4 bases from V and 6 bases from J, leaving 17 bases between. Germline V CDR1 and CDR2: ENHRY, SYGVKD. The CDR3 sequence is 15 residues long. DNA for the CDR3: TGTGCCATCAGTGCCGGGGGTTTCGACGAGGATACGCAGTATTTT. Protein sequence: CAISAGGFDEDTQYF.

There are many counts of this clonotype. CDR3 DNA sequence: TGTGCCAGCAGTTTAGGTGGGATCACCTACGAGCAGTACTTC. It codes for CASSLGGITYEQYF. The V call is TRBV12-3 or TRBV12-4, the J call TRBJ2-7; D unclear. Deletions cut 1 base from V and 2 bases from J, with 9 bases between. The CDR3 has 14 residues.

This clonotype was found many times. The CDR3 sequence: CASSPDRGRNEQFF. Written as DNA, the CDR3 is TGTGCCAGCAGCCCGGACAGGGGGCGCAATGAGCAGTTCTTC. The gene calls are TRBV28 and TRBJ2-1, with TRBD1 matching over 11 bases. The germline CDR1 and CDR2 sequences are MDHEN and SYDVKM. This CDR3 region has 14 residues. V shed 6 bases, J shed 6 bases, and the junction held 4 bases outside the gene matches.

In this sample, this clonotype turned up a few times. The chain carries TRBV7-8 and TRBJ1-5; D is uncertain. Germline V gives CDR1 SGHVS, CDR2 FQNEAQ. Between the trimmed V and J ends, which lost 2 bases and 7 bases, there was a span of 9 bases. The CDR3 is 13 residues long. For the CDR3, the DNA is TGTGCCAGCAGCTTATGGACGGACCAGCCCCAGCATTTT. It translates to CASSLWTDQPQHF.

The chain joins TRBV9 to TRBJ2-3, with D tentatively TRBD2 (6 bases). CDR1 and CDR2 from the germline V gene are SGDLS and YYNGEE. The CDR3 is 16 residues long. The ends were cut back, 1 base at V and 3 bases at J, with 15 bases in the middle. CDR3 protein: CASSVNRESGTDTQYF. CDR3 coding DNA: TGTGCCAGCAGCGTAAATCGGGAGAGTGGTACAGATACGCAGTATTTT.

The sample holds many counts of this clonotype. The CDR3 bases are TGTGCCAGCAGCTCATCCCCGAGCGCCCGGGTCAGCACAGATACGCAGTATTTT. Protein: CASSSSPSARVSTDTQYF. The chain uses TRBV11-1 and TRBJ2-3; D is unresolved. Germline CDR1 and CDR2: SGHAT and FQDESV (reference sequence). The CDR3 is made up of 18 amino acids. Deletions cut 4 bases from V and 0 bases from J, with 20 bases between. The whole variable domain, filled in from reference TRBV11-1 and TRBJ2-3, reads EAEVAQSPRYKITEKSQAVAFWCDPISGHATLYWYRQILGQGPELLVQFQDESVVDDSQLPKDRFSAERLKGVDSTLKIQPAELGDSAMYLCASSSSPSARVSTDTQYFGPGTRLTVL.

The chain has TRBV6-1 and TRBJ2-7; D is possibly TRBD2 (5 bases). CDR3 length: 16 residues. V was pared by 6 bases and J by 0 bases, with 18 bases between. CDR1 MNHNS and CDR2 SASEGT come from the germline V gene. This CDR3 reads CASSPSGSASSYEQYF. The CDR3 DNA reads as TGTGCCAGCAGCCCCTCGGGGAGCGCCAGCTCCTACGAGCAGTACTTC.